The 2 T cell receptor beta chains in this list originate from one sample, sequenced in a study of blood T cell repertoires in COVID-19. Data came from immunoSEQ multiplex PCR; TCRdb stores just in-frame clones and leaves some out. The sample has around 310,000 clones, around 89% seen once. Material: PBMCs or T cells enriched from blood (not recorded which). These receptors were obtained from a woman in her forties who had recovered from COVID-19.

Here the CDR3 DNA reads TGTGCCAGCAGCCAAGGGGGGGACGATACGCAGTATTTT. Translating it yields CASSQGGDDTQYF. The rearrangement joins TRBV3-1 (or the pseudogene TRBV3-2) to TRBJ2-3, with D possibly TRBD2 on 6 matching bases. CDR3 length equals 13 residues. Trimming pared 1 base from V and 6 bases from J, leaving 8 bases between. Germline V gene sequence: CDR1 LGHDT, CDR2 YNNKEL (reference sequence).

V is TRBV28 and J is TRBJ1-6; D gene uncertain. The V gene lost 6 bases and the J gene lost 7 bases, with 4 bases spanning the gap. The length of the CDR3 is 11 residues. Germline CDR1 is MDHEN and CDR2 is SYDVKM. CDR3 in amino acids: CASSGNSPLHF. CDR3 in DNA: TGTGCCAGCAGCGGGAATTCACCCCTCCACTTT.